The text below deals with one T cell receptor beta chain. Its antigen is still unknown. In the PCR, 60 Vbeta and 13 Jbeta primers were used. Repertoires were generated with immunoSEQ multiplex PCR, while TCRdb's copy carries only in-frame clones and drops some. The table records 170,000 or so clones, 77% of them present only once. The data were obtained in a study of cytomegalovirus exposure and HLA in healthy donors. About the study: A data release that came early held some 84 million unique TCRs from HLA-typed donors. Findings and limits, study-wide: The investigators catalogued 164 TCR beta chains as cytomegalovirus-associated. Segments of the TCR beta V type were, in most cases, productive about 90% or about 30% of the time in an earlier analysis.

The V and J ends lost 5 bases and 4 bases respectively, with 17 bases between them. The germline gives CDR1 SEHNR, CDR2 FQNEAQ (reference sequence). This CDR3 has 15 amino acids. The chain carries TRBV7-9 and TRBJ1-2; no definite D call. The sequenced sample was PBMCs. This TCR came from a woman aged 25 to 39 in good health and CMV-seronegative. CDR3 sequence reads: CASSPPVPGFYGYTF. CDR3 sequence (DNA): TGTGCCAGCAGCCCCCCAGTCCCAGGTTTCTATGGCTACACCTTC.